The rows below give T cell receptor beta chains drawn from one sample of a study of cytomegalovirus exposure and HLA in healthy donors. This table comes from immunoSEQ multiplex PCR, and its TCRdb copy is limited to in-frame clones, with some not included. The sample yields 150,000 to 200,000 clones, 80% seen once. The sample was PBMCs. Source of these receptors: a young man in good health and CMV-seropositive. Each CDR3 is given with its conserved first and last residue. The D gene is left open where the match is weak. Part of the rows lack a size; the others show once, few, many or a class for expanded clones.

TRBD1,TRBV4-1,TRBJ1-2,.,CASSQEGGDYGYTF,TGCGCCAGCAGCCAAGAAGGGGGCGACTATGGCTACACCTTC
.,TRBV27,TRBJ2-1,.,CASSPQGAYPYNEQFF,TGTGCCAGCAGTCCACAAGGGGCCTACCCCTACAATGAGCAGTTCTTC
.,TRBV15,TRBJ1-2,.,CATSTTGGGGYTF,TGTGCCACCAGCACAACGGGGGGCGGTGGCTACACCTTC
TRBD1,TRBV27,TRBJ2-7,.,CASRLGQAVSYEQYF,TGTGCCAGCAGATTAGGACAGGCTGTCTCCTACGAGCAGTACTTC
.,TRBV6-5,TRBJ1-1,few,CASSLTWNTEAFF,TGTGCCAGCAGCCTCACATGGAACACTGAAGCTTTCTTT
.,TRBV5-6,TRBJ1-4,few,CASQVAGGANEKLFF,TGTGCCAGCCAAGTCGCGGGGGGGGCTAATGAAAAACTGTTTTTT
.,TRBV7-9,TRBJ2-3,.,CASSFSAVDTQYF,TGTGCCAGCAGCTTCAGTGCGGTTGATACGCAGTATTTT
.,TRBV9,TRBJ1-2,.,CASSVSVANYGYTF,TGTGCCAGCAGCGTATCCGTAGCTAACTATGGCTACACCTTC
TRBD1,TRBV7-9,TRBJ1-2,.,CASRDGTGRGGYTF,TGTGCCAGCAGGGACGGGACAGGGCGCGGTGGCTACACCTTC
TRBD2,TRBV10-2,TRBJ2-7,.,CASSGNLVGGLPFEQYF,TGCGCCAGCAGTGGGAACCTCGTGGGAGGGCTTCCCTTCGAGCAGTACTTC